This T cell receptor (beta chain) is from a study of blood T cell repertoires in COVID-19. As for the study in general: The United States, Italy and Spain were the sources of the acute and convalescent COVID-19 samples. The cDNA or gDNA used as material had been derived from T cells, B-cell-depleted T cells, or PBMCs.

In the source study's methods: Using reference gene primer amplification, nucleated cell counts were estimated. Here immunoSEQ multiplex PCR was the method, and the copy in TCRdb shows in-frame clones only, minus some. The V and J calls and clone size were taken over from that table, and D and trimming were inferred from the DNA. The top ten clones hold over 4% of a sample with about 260,000 clones, around 84% of them seen once. Per germline, CDR1 SQVTM and CDR2 ANQGSEA. The CDR3 is 14 amino acids. Unmatched junction bases numbered 3, after V lost 3 bases and J lost 5 bases. Seattle's cohort entered during active infection and was followed longitudinally.

The rearrangement uses TRBV29-1 and TRBJ1-4, with 10 bases matching TRBD1. The sequenced sample was peripheral blood. The receptor's source is a woman aged 55-70 years with COVID-19, enrolled during active disease. CDR3 amino acids: CSVDPGQGNEKLFF. Here the CDR3 DNA reads TGCAGCGTTGACCCGGGACAGGGGAATGAAAAACTGTTTTTT.